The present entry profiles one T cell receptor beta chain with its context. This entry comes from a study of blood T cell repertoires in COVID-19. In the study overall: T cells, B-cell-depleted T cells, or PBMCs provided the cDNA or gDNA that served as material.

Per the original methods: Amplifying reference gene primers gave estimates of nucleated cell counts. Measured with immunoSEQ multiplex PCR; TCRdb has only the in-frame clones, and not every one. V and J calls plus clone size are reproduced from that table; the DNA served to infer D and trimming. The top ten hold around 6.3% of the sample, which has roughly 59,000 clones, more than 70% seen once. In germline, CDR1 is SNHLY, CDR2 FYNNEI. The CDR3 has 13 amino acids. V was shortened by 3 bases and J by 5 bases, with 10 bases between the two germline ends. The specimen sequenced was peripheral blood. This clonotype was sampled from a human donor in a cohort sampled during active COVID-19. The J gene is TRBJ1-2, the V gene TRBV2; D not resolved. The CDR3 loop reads CASSDTAGYGYTF. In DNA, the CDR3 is TGTGCCAGCAGTGATACCGCCGGGTATGGCTACACCTTC.